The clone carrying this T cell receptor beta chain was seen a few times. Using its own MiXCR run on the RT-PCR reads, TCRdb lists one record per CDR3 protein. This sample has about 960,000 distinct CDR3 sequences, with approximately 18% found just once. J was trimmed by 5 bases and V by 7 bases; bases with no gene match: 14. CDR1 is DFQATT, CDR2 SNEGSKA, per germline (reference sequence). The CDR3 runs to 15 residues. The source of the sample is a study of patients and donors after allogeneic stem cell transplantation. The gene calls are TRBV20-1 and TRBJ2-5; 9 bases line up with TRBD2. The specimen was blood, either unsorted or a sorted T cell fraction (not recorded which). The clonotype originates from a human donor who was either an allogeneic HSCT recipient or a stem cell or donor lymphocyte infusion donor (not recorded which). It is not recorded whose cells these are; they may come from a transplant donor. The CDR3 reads CSVTRGAGGGETQYF. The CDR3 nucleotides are TGCAGTGTCACCAGGGGAGCGGGAGGTGGGGAGACCCAGTACTTC.